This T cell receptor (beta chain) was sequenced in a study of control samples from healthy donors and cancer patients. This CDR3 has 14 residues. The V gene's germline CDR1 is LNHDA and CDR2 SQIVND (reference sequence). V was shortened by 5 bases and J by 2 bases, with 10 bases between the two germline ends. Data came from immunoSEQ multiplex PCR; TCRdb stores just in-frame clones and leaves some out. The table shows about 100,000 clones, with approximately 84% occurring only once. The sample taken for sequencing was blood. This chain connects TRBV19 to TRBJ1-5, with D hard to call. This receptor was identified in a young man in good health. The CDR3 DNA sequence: TGTGCCAGTAGTCGGAACTCCGGCAATCAGCCCCAGCATTTT. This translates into CASSRNSGNQPQHF.